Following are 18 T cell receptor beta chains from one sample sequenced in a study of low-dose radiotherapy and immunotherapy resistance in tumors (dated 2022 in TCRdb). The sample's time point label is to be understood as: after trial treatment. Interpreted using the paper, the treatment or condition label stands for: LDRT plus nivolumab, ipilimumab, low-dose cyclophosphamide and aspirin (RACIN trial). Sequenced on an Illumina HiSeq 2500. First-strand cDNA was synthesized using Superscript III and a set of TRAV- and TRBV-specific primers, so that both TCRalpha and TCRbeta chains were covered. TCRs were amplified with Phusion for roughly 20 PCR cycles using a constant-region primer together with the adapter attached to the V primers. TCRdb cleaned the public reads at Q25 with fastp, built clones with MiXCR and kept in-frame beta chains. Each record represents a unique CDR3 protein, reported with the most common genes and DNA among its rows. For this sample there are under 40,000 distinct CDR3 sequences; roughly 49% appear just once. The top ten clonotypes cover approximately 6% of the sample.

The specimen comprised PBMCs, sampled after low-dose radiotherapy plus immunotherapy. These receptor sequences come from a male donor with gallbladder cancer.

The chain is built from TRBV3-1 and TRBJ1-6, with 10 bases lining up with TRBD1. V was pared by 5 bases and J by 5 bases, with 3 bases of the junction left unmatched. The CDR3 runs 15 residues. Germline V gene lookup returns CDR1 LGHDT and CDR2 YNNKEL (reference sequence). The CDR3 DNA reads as TGTGCCAGCAGCGACAGGGGGCCAGATAATTCACCCCTCCACTTT. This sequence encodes CASSDRGPDNSPLHF.

CDR3 sequence (DNA): TGTGCCAGCAGCCTCCCCTCCGGTGGGAACTCCTACGAGCAGTACTTC. Encoded protein: CASSLPSGGNSYEQYF. The chain combines TRBV5-4 with TRBJ2-7; D remains ambiguous. The germline gives CDR1 SGHNT, CDR2 YYREEE (reference sequence). Trimming pared 4 bases from V and 0 bases from J, leaving 17 bases between. This CDR3 has 16 residues.

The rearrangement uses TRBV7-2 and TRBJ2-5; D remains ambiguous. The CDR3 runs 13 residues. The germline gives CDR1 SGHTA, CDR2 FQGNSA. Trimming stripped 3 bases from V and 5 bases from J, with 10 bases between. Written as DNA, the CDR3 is TGTGCCAGCAGCTTGCCTTCTAGGGAGACCCAGTACTTC. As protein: CASSLPSRETQYF.

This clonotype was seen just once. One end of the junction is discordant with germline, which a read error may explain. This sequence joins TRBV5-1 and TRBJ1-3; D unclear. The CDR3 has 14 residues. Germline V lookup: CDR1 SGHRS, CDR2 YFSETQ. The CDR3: CASSLSSVGNTIYF. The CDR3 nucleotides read TGTGCCAGCAGCTTGTCTTCGGTTGGAAACACCATATATTTT.

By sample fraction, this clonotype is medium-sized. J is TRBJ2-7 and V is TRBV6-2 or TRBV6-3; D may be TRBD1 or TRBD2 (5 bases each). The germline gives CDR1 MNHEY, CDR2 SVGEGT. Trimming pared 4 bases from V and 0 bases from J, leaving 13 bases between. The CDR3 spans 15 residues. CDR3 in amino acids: CASSSSGTVSYEQYF. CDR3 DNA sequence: TGTGCCAGCAGTTCTTCCGGGACGGTCTCCTACGAGCAGTACTTC.

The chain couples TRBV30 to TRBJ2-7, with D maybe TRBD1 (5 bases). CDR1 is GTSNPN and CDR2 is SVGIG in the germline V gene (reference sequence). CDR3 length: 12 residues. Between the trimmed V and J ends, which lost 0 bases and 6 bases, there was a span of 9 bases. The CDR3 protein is CAWSVTGREQYF. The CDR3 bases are TGTGCCTGGAGTGTTACAGGACGCGAGCAGTACTTC.

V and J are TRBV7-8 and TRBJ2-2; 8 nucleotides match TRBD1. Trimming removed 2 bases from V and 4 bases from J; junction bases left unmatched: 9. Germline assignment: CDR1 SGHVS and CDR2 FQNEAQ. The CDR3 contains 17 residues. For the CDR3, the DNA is TGTGCCAGCAGCTTATCAGTTCAGGGGGCGTTCACCGGGGAGCTGTTTTTT. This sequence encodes CASSLSVQGAFTGELFF.

CDR3 residues: CASSATDYRENTQYF. The CDR3 DNA is TGTGCCAGCAGCGCCACGGACTACAGAGAAAATACGCAGTATTTT. This chain joins TRBV9 and TRBJ2-3; D may be TRBD2 (6 bases). From germline, CDR1 is SGDLS and CDR2 YYNGEE. This CDR3 spans 15 amino acids. V lost 3 bases and J 7 bases, leaving 18 bases between the germline ends.

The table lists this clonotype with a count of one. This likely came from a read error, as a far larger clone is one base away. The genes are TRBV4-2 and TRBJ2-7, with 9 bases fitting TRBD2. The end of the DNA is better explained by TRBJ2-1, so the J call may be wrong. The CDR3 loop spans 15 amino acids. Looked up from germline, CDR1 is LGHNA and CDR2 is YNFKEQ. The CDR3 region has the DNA TGTGACAGCAGGGTTAGCGGGGGCTCCTACAATGAGCAGTTCTTC. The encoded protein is CDSRVSGGSYNEQFF.

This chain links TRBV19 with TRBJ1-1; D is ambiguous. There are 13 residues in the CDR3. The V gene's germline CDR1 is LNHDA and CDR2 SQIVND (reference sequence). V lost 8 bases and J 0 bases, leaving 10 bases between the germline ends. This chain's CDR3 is CASGRVMNTEAFF. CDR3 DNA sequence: TGTGCCAGTGGACGCGTCATGAACACTGAAGCTTTCTTT.

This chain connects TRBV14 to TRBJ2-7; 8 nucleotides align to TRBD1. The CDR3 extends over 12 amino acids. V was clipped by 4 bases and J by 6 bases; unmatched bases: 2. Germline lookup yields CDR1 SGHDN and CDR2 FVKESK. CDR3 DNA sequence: TGTGCCAGCAGCCCGACAGGGGTCGAGCAGTACTTC. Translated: CASSPTGVEQYF.

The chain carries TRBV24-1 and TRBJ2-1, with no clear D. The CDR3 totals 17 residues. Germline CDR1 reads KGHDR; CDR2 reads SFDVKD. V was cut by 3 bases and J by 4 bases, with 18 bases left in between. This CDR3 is CATSDPRWERGYNEQFF. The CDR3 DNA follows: TGTGCCACCAGTGATCCTAGATGGGAAAGAGGTTACAATGAGCAGTTCTTC.

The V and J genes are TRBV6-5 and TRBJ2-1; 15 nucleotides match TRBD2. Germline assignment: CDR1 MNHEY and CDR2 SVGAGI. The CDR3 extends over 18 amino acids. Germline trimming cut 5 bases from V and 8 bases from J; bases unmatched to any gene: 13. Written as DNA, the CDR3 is TGTGCCAGCAGTCGCCAACCCGGACTAGCGGGAGGGCCCTATGAGCAGTTCTTC. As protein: CASSRQPGLAGGPYEQFF.

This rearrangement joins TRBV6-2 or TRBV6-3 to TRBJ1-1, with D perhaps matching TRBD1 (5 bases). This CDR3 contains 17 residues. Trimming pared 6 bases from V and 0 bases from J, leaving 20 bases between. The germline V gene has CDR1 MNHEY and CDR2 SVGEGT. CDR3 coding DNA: TGTGCCAGCAGCTATTATCTCGGCGGGGCAGTGAACACTGAAGCTTTCTTT. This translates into CASSYYLGGAVNTEAFF.

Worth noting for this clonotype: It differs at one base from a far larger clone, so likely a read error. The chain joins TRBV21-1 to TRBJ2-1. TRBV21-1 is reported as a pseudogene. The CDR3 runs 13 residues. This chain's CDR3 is CASSSQSSYEQFF. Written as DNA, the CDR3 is TGTGCCAGCAGTTCCCAGAGCTCCTACGAGCAGTTCTTC.

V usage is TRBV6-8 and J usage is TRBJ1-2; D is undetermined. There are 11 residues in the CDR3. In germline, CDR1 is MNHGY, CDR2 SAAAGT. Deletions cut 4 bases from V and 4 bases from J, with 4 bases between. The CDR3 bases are TGTGCCAGCAGTTCACCCTATGGCTACACCTTC. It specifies CASSSPYGYTF.

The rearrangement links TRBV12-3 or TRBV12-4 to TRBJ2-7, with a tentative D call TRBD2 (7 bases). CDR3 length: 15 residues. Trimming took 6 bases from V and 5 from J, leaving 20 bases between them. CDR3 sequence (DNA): TGTGCCAGCAGCCTGCAAGGGGGAGGGCCCCACGAGCAGTACTTC. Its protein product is CASSLQGGGPHEQYF.

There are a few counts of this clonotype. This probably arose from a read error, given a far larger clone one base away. The CDR3 here is CASSYGPNPYNEQYF. The CDR3 nucleotides are TGTGCCAGCAGCTATGGGCCGAACCCCTACAATGAGCAGTACTTC. The chain joins TRBV7-6 to TRBJ2-5; D remains unclear. Trimming cost V 4 bases and J 11 bases, with 23 bases left between them. The germline V gene encodes CDR1 SGHVS and CDR2 FNYEAQ. The CDR3 totals 15 residues.